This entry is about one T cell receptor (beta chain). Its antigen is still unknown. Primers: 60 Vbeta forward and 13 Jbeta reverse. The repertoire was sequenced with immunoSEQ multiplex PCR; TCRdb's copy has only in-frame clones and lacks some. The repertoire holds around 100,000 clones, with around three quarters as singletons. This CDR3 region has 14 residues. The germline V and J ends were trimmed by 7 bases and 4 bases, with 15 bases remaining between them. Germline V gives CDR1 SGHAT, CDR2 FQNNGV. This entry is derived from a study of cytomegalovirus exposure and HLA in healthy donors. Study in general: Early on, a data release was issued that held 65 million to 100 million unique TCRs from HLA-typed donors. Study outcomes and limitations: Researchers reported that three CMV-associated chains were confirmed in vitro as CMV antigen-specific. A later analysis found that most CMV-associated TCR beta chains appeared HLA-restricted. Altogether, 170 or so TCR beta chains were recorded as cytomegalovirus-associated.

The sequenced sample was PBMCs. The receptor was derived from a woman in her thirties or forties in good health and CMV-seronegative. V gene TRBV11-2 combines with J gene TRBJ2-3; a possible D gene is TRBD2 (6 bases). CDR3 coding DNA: TGTGCCAGCACCTCAACCGGGAGCCCAGATACGCAGTATTTT. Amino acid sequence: CASTSTGSPDTQYF.